This T cell receptor (beta chain) was recovered during a study of T-cell memory formation after mild COVID-19. Overall study: Among the donors, TCR clusters were largely specific to each donor.

TCRdb processed the 5' RACE reads anew with MiXCR; each CDR3 protein has one entry. The sample carries about 290,000 distinct CDR3 sequences, approximately 19% recorded once. Trimming took 0 bases from V and 11 from J, leaving 21 bases between them. This CDR3 contains 15 residues. Germline values: CDR1 DFQATT, CDR2 SNEGSKA (reference sequence). This TCR was recovered from a man younger than 30 who had mild COVID-19 (a few samples of this study predate the infection). Cell type and time point are not known. The source material was PBMCs or a T cell subset sorted from them (not recorded which). The chain combines TRBV20-1 with TRBJ2-3, with a possible D match to TRBD1 (5 bases). For the CDR3, the DNA is TGCAGTGCTAGAGATTTTCAGGGTAGACAGAAGGGGCAGTATTTT. This translates into CSARDFQGRQKGQYF.